Presented here are 10 T cell receptor beta chains from one specimen sequenced in a study of T cell repertoires in cytomegalovirus infection (dated by TCRdb to the late 2010s). No antigen has been identified for these receptors. TCRdb names Illumina HiSeq 1500 as the instrument used. The raw public data were reprocessed by TCRdb itself: fastp quality trimming at Q25, MiXCR clonotype calling, in-frame beta chains only. All rows with the same CDR3 protein become a single entry with the most common DNA and genes. For this sample there are about half a million distinct CDR3 sequences; 33% appear just once. 15% to 20% of the sample lies in the top ten. The treatment or condition label here, explained by the study, means: in vitro stimulation with specific CMV peptide epitopes to enrich CMV-specific T cells. This specimen was cultured PBMCs, taken from culture after CMV antigen stimulation. These receptors all come from a human donor in good health (CMV status not recorded). Some clones in this sample may be carry-over from other donors' samples.

The chain couples TRBV7-2 to TRBJ1-5; D not certain. Germline V lookup: CDR1 SGHTA, CDR2 FQGNSA. The CDR3 spans 14 residues. Trimming took 2 bases from V and 10 from J, leaving 15 bases between them. CDR3 amino acids: CASSLKGLTTPQHF. The CDR3 coding sequence is TGTGCCAGCAGCTTAAAGGGCCTCACCACTCCCCAGCATTTT.

This clonotype appeared many times. The chain carries TRBV6-2 or TRBV6-3 and TRBJ2-1; no clear D gene. Per the germline V gene, CDR1 is MNHEY and CDR2 is SVGEGT. Trimming removed 5 bases at V and 0 bases at J, with 14 bases between. The CDR3 totals 16 residues. The CDR3, as DNA: TGTGCCAGCAGTCGCAGATCGGAGTACTCCTACAATGAGCAGTTCTTC. It translates to CASSRRSEYSYNEQFF.

This clonotype was seen at least ten times. The chain couples TRBV7-2 to TRBJ1-2, with a weak D call TRBD1 (6 bases). Looked up from germline, CDR1 is SGHTA and CDR2 is FQGNSA. This CDR3 has 14 residues. Trimming took 7 bases from V and 5 from J, leaving 17 bases between them. CDR3: CASTHRGGPYGYTF. The CDR3 DNA sequence: TGTGCCAGCACCCACCGGGGGGGCCCTTATGGCTACACCTTC.

This clonotype has ten or more counts. V usage is TRBV9 and J usage is TRBJ1-4; D unclear. V lost 4 bases to trimming and J lost 8 bases, with 18 bases between them. The CDR3 spans 15 residues. The germline gives CDR1 SGDLS, CDR2 YYNGEE. This CDR3 reads CASSPEAQPYEKLFF. The DNA of the CDR3 is TGTGCCAGCAGCCCCGAGGCGCAGCCCTACGAAAAACTGTTTTTT.

The chain joins TRBV28 to TRBJ1-5, with D uncertain. The germline gives CDR1 MDHEN, CDR2 SYDVKM. Trimming left V 3 bases short and J 5 bases short, with 17 bases between. The CDR3 spans 16 residues. CDR3 DNA sequence: TGTGCCAGCAGTTTCTTCGTCACCCCCGGGCATCAGCCCCAGCATTTT. Its protein product is CASSFFVTPGHQPQHF.

The J gene is TRBJ1-1, the V gene TRBV28; D is unclear. Trimming pared 7 bases from V and 3 bases from J, leaving 12 bases between. From germline, CDR1 is MDHEN and CDR2 SYDVKM. The CDR3 sequence is 13 residues long. The CDR3 here is CASTSPWDTEAFF. Written as DNA, the CDR3 is TGTGCCAGCACCTCCCCCTGGGACACTGAAGCTTTCTTT. Filled out from reference TRBV28 and TRBJ1-1, the complete variable domain reads DVKVTQSSRYLVKRTGEKVFLECVQDMDHENMFWYRQDPGLGLRLIYFSYDVKMKEKGDIPEGYSVSREKKERFSLILESASTNQTSMYLCASTSPWDTEAFFGQGTRLTVV.

This clonotype was found a few times. This chain connects TRBV27 to TRBJ2-5; D uncertain. The germline V and J ends were trimmed by 6 bases and 1 base, with 12 bases remaining between them. The germline gives CDR1 MNHEY, CDR2 SMNVEV (reference sequence). The CDR3 runs 14 residues. CDR3 amino acids: CASSPSGPQETQYF. CDR3 sequence (DNA): TGTGCCAGCAGCCCCTCGGGCCCCCAAGAGACCCAGTACTTC.

This clonotype was found a few times. The genes are TRBV29-1 and TRBJ2-1; 11 nucleotides agree with TRBD1. The germline V gene has CDR1 SQVTM and CDR2 ANQGSEA. The V gene end was trimmed by 7 bases and the J gene end by 3 bases; junction bases not matched to a gene: 5. The CDR3 consists of 14 residues. This CDR3 is CSALGTGGYNEQFF. The CDR3, as DNA: TGCAGCGCCCTCGGGACAGGGGGCTACAATGAGCAGTTCTTC.

This clonotype showed up just a few times. V and J are TRBV4-1 and TRBJ1-1, with D hard to call. The CDR3 totals 15 residues. The V gene lost 3 bases and the J gene lost 4 bases, with 15 bases spanning the gap. Germline lookup yields CDR1 MGHRA and CDR2 YSYEKL. The CDR3 reads CASSHRHEGGTEAFF. CDR3 nucleotide sequence: TGCGCCAGCAGCCATAGACACGAAGGAGGCACTGAAGCTTTCTTT.

The chain has TRBV25-1 and TRBJ1-3; D not certain. Trimming pared 8 bases from V and 2 bases from J, leaving 13 bases between. The CDR3 is 14 residues long. CDR1 and CDR2 (germline): MGHDK, SYGVNS. CDR3 amino acids: CASGGVGPGNTIYF. In nucleotides, the CDR3 is TGTGCCAGCGGTGGAGTAGGGCCTGGAAACACCATATATTTT.